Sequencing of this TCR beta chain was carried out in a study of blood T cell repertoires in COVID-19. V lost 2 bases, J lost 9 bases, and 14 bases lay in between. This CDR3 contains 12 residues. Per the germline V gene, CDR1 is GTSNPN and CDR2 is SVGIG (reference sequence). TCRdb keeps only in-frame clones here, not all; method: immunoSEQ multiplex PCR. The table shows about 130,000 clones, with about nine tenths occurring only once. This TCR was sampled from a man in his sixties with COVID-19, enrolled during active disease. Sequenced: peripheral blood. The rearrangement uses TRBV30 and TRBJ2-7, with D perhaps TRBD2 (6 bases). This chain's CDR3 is CAWSSEGAGQYF. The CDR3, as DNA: TGTGCCTGGAGTTCGGAGGGAGCAGGGCAGTACTTC.